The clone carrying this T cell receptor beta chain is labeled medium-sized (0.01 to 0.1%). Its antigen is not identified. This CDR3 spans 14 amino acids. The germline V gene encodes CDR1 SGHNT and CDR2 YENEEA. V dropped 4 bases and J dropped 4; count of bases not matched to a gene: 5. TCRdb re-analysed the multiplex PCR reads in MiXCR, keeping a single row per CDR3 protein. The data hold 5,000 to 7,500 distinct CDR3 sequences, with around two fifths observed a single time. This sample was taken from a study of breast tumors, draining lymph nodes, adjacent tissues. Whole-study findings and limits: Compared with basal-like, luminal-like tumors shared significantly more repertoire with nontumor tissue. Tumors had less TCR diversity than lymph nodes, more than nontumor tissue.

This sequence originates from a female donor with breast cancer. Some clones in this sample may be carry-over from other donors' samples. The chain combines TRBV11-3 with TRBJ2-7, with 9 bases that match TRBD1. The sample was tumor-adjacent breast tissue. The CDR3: CASSSGDRVYEQYF. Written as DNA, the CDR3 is TGTGCCAGCAGCTCCGGGGACAGGGTTTACGAGCAGTACTTC. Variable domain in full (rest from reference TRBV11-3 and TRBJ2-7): EAGVVQSPRYKIIEKKQPVAFWCNPISGHNTLYWYLQNLGQGPELLIRYENEEAVDDSQLPKDRFSAERLKGVDSTLKIQPAELGDSAVYLCASSSGDRVYEQYFGPGTRLTVT.